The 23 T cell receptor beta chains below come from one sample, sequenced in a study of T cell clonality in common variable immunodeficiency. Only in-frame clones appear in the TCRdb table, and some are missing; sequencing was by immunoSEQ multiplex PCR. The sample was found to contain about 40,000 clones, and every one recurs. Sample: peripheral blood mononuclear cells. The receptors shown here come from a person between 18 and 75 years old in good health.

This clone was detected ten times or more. The chain's CDR3 is CAWSLGGGIYNEQFF. Partial CDR3 DNA: TGTGCCTGGAGTCTAGGGGGAGGAATCTACAATGAG. J is TRBJ2-1 and V is TRBV30; D may match TRBD1 or TRBD2 (6 bases each). The CDR3 goes on 3 residues after the read ends, and that part is filled in from the germline J gene. Germline-derived CDR1 and CDR2 are GTSNPN and SVGIG (reference sequence). The CDR3 is 15 amino acids. V lost 2 bases, J lost 3 bases, and 14 bases lay in between.

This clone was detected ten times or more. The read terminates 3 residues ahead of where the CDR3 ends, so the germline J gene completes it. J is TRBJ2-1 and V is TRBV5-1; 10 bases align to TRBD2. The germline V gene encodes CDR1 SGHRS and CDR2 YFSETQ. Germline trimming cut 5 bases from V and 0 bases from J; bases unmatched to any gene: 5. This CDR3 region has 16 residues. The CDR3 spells CASSTIAGGSYNEQFF. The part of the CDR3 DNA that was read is TGCGCCAGCAGTACAATAGCGGGAGGCTCCTACAATGAG. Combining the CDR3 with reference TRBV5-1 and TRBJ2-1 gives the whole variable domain KAGVTQTPRYLIKTRGQQVTLSCSPISGHRSVSWYQQTPGQGLQFLFEYFSETQRNKGNFPGRFSGRQFSNSRSEMNVSTLELGDSALYLCASSTIAGGSYNEQFFGPGTRLTVL.

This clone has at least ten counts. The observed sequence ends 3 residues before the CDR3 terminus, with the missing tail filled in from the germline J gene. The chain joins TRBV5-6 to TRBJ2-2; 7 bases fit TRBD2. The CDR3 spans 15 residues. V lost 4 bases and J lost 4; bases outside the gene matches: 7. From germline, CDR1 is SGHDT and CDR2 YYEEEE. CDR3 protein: CASSRRGGSTGELFF. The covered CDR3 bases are TGTGCCAGCAGCCGAAGGGGAGGGAGCACCGGGGAG.

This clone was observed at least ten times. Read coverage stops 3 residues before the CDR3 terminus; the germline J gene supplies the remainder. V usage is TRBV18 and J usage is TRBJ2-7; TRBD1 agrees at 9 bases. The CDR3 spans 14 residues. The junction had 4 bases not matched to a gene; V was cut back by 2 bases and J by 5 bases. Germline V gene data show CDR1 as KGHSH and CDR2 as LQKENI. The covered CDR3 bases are TGTGCCAGCTCACCAAGGGACAGGGACCACGAG. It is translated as CASSPRDRDHE. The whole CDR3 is CASSPRDRDHEQYF.

The CDR3 reads CASRPPTGGRGNQPQHF. The sequenced CDR3 bases are TGTGCCAGCAGACCGCCGACAGGGGGCCGAGGCAATCAGCCC. V usage is TRBV2 and J usage is TRBJ1-5, with 10 bases identical to TRBD1. The missing CDR3 end, 3 residues past where the read stops, is filled in from the germline J gene. Germline V gene data show CDR1 as SNHLY and CDR2 as FYNNEI. The CDR3 has 17 amino acids. With V trimmed by 6 bases and J by 2 bases, 10 bases remained unmatched.

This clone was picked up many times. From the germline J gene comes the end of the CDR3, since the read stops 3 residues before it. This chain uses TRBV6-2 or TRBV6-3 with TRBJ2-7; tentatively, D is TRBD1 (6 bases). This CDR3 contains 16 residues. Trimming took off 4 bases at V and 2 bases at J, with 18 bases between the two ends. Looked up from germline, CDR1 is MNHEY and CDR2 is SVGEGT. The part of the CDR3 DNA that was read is TGTGCCAGCAGTTCCGTTACCCGGACAGCAACCTACGAG. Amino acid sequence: CASSSVTRTATYE. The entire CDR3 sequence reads CASSSVTRTATYEQYF.

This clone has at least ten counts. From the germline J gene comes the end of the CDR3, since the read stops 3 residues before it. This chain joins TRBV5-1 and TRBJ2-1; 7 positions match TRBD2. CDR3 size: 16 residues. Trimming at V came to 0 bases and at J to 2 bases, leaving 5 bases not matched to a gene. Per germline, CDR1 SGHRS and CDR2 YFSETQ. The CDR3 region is CASSLAGGGPYNEQFF. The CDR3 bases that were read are TGCGCCAGCAGCTTGGCCGGGGGAGGGCCCTACAATGAG.

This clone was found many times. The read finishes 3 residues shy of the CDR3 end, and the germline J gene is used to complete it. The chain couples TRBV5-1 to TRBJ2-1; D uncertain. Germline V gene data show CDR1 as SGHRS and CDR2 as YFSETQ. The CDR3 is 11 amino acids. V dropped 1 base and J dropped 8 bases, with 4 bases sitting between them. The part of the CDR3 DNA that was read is TGCGCCAGCAGCTTGAAGGATGAG. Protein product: CASSLKDE. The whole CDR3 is CASSLKDEQFF.

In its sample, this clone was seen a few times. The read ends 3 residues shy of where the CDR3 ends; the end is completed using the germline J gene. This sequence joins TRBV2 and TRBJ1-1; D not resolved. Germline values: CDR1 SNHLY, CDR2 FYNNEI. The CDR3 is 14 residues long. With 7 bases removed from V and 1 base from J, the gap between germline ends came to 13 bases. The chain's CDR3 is CASMRTTANTEAFF. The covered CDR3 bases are TGTGCCAGCATGAGAACCACAGCGAACACTGAA.

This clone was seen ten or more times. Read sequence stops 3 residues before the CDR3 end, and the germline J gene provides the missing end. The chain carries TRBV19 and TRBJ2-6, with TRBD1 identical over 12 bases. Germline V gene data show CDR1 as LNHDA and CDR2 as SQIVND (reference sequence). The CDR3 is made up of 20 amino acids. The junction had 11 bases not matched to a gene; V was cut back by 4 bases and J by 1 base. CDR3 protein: CASSRGPGTGGASGANVLTF. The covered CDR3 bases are TGTGCCAGTAGTAGAGGCCCCGGGACAGGGGGCGCTTCTGGGGCCAACGTC.

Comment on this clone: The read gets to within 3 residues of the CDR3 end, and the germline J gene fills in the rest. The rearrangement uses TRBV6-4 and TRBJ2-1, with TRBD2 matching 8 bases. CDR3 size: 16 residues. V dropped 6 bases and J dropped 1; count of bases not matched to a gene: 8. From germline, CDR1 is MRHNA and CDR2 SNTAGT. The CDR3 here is CASSPGGGRSYNEQFF. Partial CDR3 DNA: TGTGCCAGCAGCCCGGGGGGGGGCAGGTCCTACAATGAG.

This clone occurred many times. This CDR3 is CASRLFGSEAFF. The sequenced CDR3 bases are TGTGCCAGCAGGCTCTTCGGGTCTGAA. The chain couples TRBV2 to TRBJ1-1, with no clear D. The read falls 3 residues short of the CDR3 end, and the missing part is taken from the germline J gene. Deletions cut 6 bases from V and 6 bases from J, with 11 bases between. The CDR3 extends over 12 amino acids. Germline assignment: CDR1 SNHLY and CDR2 FYNNEI.

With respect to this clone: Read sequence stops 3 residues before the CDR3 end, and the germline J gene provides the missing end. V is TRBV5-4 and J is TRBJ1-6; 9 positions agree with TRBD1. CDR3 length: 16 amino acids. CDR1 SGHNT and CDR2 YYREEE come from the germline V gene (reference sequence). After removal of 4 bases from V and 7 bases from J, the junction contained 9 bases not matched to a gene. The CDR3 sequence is CASSRWTGAGNSPLHF. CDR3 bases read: TGTGCCAGCAGCAGATGGACAGGGGCAGGGAATTCACCC.

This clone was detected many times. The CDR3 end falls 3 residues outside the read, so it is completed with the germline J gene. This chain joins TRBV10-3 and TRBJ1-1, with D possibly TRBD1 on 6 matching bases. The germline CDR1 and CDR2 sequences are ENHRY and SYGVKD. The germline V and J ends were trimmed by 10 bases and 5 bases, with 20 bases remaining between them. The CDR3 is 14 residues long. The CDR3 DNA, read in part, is TGTGCCACCTATCTCGGCAGGGGAAGGACTGAA. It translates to CATYLGRGRTE. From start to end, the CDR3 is CATYLGRGRTEAFF.

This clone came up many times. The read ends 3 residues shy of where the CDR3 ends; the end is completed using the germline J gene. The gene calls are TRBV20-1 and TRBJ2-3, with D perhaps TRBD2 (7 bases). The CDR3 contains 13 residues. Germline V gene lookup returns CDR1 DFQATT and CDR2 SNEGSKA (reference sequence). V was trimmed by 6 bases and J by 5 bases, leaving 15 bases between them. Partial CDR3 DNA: TGCAGTGCCGATGTCGGGGGGCTAGATACG. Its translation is CSADVGGLDT. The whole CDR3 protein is CSADVGGLDTQYF.

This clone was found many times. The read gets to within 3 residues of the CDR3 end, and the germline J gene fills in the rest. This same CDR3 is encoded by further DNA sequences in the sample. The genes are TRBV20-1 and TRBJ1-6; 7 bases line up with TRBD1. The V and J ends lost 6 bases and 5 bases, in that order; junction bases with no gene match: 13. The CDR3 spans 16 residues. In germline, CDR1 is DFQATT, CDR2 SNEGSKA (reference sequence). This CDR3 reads CSAPRGGGTDNSPLHF. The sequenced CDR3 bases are TGCAGTGCCCCTAGGGGCGGCGGGACAGATAATTCACCC.

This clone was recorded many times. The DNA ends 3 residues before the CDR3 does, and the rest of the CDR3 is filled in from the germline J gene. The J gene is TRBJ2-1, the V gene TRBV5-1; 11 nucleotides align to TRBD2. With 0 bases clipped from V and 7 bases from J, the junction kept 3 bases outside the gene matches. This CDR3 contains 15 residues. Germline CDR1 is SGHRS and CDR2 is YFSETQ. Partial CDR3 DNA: TGCGCCAGCAGCTTGGAACCTAGCGGGAGGAATGAG. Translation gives CASSLEPSGRNE. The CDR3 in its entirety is CASSLEPSGRNEQFF.

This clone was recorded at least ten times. CDR3 region: CASSLITGWKKSSGNTIYF. The sequenced CDR3 bases are TGTGCCAGCAGTTTAATAACAGGGTGGAAAAAGAGCTCTGGAAACACC. This chain uses TRBV28 with TRBJ1-3; D possibly corresponds to TRBD1 (6 bases). The missing CDR3 end, 3 residues past where the read stops, is filled in from the germline J gene. CDR3 length equals 19 residues. Between the trimmed V and J ends, which lost 2 bases and 0 bases, there was a span of 20 bases. The germline V gene has CDR1 MDHEN and CDR2 SYDVKM. Using reference TRBV28 and TRBJ1-3 for the parts outside the CDR3, the full variable domain is DVKVTQSSRYLVKRTGEKVFLECVQDMDHENMFWYRQDPGLGLRLIYFSYDVKMKEKGDIPEGYSVSREKKERFSLILESASTNQTSMYLCASSLITGWKKSSGNTIYFGEGSWLTVV.

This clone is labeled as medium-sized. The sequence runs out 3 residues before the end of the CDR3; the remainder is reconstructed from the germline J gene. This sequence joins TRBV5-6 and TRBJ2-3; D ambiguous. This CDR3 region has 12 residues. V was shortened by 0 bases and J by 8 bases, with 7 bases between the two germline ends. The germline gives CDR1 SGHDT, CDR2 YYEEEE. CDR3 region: CASSLVTGTQYF. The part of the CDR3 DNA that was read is TGTGCCAGCAGCTTGGTCACGGGTACG.

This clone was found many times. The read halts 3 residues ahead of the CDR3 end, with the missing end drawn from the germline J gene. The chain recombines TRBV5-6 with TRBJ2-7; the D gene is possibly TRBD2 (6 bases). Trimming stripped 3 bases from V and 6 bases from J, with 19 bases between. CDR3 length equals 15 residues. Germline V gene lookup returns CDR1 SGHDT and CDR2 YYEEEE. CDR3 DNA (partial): TGTGCCAGCAGCTGGGGGGTAGCGATCGGTTCCGAG. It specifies CASSWGVAIGSE. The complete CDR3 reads CASSWGVAIGSEQYF.

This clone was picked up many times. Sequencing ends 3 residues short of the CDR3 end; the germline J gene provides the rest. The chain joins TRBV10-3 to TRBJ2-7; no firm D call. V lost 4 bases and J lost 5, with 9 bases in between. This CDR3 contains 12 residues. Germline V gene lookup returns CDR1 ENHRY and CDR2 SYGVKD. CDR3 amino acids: CAISAPFDEQYF. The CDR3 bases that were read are TGTGCCATCAGTGCCCCTTTCGACGAG.

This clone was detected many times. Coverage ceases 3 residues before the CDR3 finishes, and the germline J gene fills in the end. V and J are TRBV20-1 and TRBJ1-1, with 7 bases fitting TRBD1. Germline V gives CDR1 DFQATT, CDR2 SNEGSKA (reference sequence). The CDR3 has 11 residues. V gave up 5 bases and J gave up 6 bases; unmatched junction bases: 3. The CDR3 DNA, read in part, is TGCAGTGCTCGACAGGGTTCTGAA. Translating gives CSARQGSE. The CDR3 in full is CSARQGSEAFF.

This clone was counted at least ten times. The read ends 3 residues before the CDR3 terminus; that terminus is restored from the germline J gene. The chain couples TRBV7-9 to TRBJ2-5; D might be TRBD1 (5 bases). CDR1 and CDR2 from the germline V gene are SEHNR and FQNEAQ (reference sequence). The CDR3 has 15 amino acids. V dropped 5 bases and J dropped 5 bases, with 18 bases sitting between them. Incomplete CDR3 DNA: TGTGCCAGCAGCCTGACGGGCCTAAAGGGGGAGACC. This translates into CASSLTGLKGET. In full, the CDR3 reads CASSLTGLKGETQYF.